Below are 13 T cell receptor beta chains sequenced from a single sample in a study of vaccination effects on CD4 cells after COVID-19. Profiled with immunoSEQ multiplex PCR; TCRdb holds only in-frame clones, not every one. In the table there are tens of thousands of clones, less than 85% of which are singletons. After less than 11 days in culture, the CD4+ T cells were isolated. The vaccine given was either BNT162b2 or mRNA-1273, in two doses. These receptors have no known antigen. Source: CD4+ T cells from PBMCs cultured without peptide, taken after COVID-19 vaccination. Every receptor here comes from a human donor who received a COVID-19 vaccine.

This clone has more than one count but fewer than ten. The CDR3: CASSPAGSSPLHF. CDR3 nucleotide sequence: TGCGCCAGCAGCCCCGCGGGCAGTTCACCCCTCCACTTT. The chain couples TRBV4-1 to TRBJ1-6; D remains unclear. The CDR3 has 13 amino acids. Trimming shortened V by 4 bases and J by 9 bases, and 10 bases separated the two germline ends. Per germline, CDR1 MGHRA and CDR2 YSYEKL.

This chain joins TRBV14 and TRBJ2-2, with 10 bases matching TRBD2. Per the germline V gene, CDR1 is SGHDN and CDR2 is FVKESK. The CDR3 consists of 18 residues. V dropped 0 bases and J dropped 3; count of bases not matched to a gene: 7. The CDR3 spells CASSQDRSSGGHTGELFF. CDR3 nucleotide sequence: TGTGCCAGCAGCCAAGATAGATCTAGCGGGGGCCACACCGGGGAGCTGTTTTTT.

The rearrangement joins TRBV2 to TRBJ1-2; 10 bases are shared with TRBD1. The V gene's germline CDR1 is SNHLY and CDR2 FYNNEI. The J segment lost 8 bases and the V segment lost 6 bases, leaving 3 bases of the junction unmatched. The length of the CDR3 is 12 residues. Here the CDR3 reads CASRDRGPGYTF. CDR3 nucleotide sequence: TGTGCCAGCAGAGACAGGGGGCCCGGCTACACCTTC.

This clone appeared a few times. CDR3 DNA: TGTGCCAGCAGTTTGACTAGCTCCTACGAGCAGTACGTC. Translated: CASSLTSSYEQYV. The rearrangement uses TRBV28 and TRBJ2-7, with D possibly matching TRBD2 (6 bases). Between the trimmed V and J ends, which lost 3 bases and 0 bases, there was a span of 6 bases. This CDR3 comprises 13 residues. Germline V CDR1 and CDR2: MDHEN, SYDVKM.

The chain combines TRBV5-1 with TRBJ2-1; D not certain. Trimming left V 4 bases short and J 0 bases short, with 11 bases between. The V gene's germline CDR1 is SGHRS and CDR2 YFSETQ. The CDR3 totals 15 residues. CDR3 residues: CASSRDRSSYNEQFF. For the CDR3, the DNA is TGCGCCAGCAGCAGAGACCGGAGCTCCTACAATGAGCAGTTCTTC.

This clone showed up just a few times. The chain employs TRBV4-2 and TRBJ2-2; 8 nucleotides line up with TRBD1. Germline V gives CDR1 LGHNA, CDR2 YNFKEQ. The V segment lost 6 bases and the J segment 6 bases; nucleotides outside the gene matches: 9. There are 15 residues in the CDR3. CDR3 in DNA: TGTGCCAGCAGGTTAGGACAGGGTAATGCCGGGGAGCTGTTTTTT. Translated, it gives CASRLGQGNAGELFF.

This chain connects TRBV5-1 to TRBJ2-1; no reliable D call. The CDR3 totals 15 residues. Germline V gene sequence: CDR1 SGHRS, CDR2 YFSETQ. With 4 bases removed from V and 4 bases from J, the gap between germline ends came to 15 bases. This CDR3 is CASSQGILGYNEQFF. In DNA, the CDR3 is TGCGCCAGCAGCCAAGGGATCCTTGGATACAATGAGCAGTTCTTC.

The rearrangement uses TRBV19 and TRBJ2-3; D ambiguous. The CDR3 has 13 residues. Trimming pared 6 bases from V and 3 bases from J, leaving 10 bases between. Germline CDR1 LNHDA, CDR2 SQIVND (reference sequence). The DNA for the CDR3 is TGTGCCAGTAGCCCCGAGTGGACAGATACGCAGTATTTT. Amino acid sequence: CASSPEWTDTQYF.

The chain couples TRBV3-1 (or the pseudogene TRBV3-2) to TRBJ2-2; 7 nucleotides agree with TRBD2. The CDR3 extends over 15 amino acids. Germline loops: CDR1 LGHDT, CDR2 YNNKEL (reference sequence). Trimming cost V 4 bases and J 1 base; bases outside gene matches: 3. The CDR3 nucleotides are TGTGCCAGCAGCCTAGGACTAGGGAACACCGGGGAGCTGTTTTTT. Amino acid sequence: CASSLGLGNTGELFF.

On this clone itself: Other DNA sequences in the same sample also yield this CDR3. V is TRBV4-3 and J is TRBJ1-2; D ambiguous. Germline CDR1 and CDR2: LGHNA and YSLEER. CDR3 length equals 14 residues. V lost 0 bases to trimming and J lost 2 bases, with 7 bases between them. CDR3 bases: TGCGCCAGCAGCCAAGAGAGCGGGAACTATGGCTACACCTTC. This sequence encodes CASSQESGNYGYTF.

The V gene is TRBV3-1 (or the pseudogene TRBV3-2), the J gene TRBJ1-1, with no clear D. The V end was cut by 2 bases, the J end by 4 bases, with 8 bases between. The CDR3 extends over 13 amino acids. Per germline, CDR1 LGHDT and CDR2 YNNKEL (reference sequence). The CDR3 here is CASSQHLGTEAFF. DNA for the CDR3: TGTGCCAGCAGCCAACATCTGGGCACTGAAGCTTTCTTT.

The chain couples TRBV7-2 to TRBJ1-1, with TRBD1 identical over 8 bases. There are 15 residues in the CDR3. From germline, CDR1 is SGHTA and CDR2 FQGNSA. V trimming: 5 bases; J trimming: 4 bases; junction bases outside the gene matches: 9. CDR3 coding DNA: TGTGCCAGCAGCCCGACCCCTGACAGGGGCACTGAAGCTTTCTTT. Residues: CASSPTPDRGTEAFF.

This clone was seen once. V usage is TRBV7-3 and J usage is TRBJ2-2; 7 bases map to TRBD1. The CDR3 is 15 residues long. Per the germline V gene, CDR1 is SGHTA and CDR2 is FQGTGA. Germline trimming cut 1 base from V and 8 bases from J; bases unmatched to any gene: 7. Here the CDR3 reads CASSLMARGTGELFF. The CDR3 DNA reads TGTGCCAGCAGCTTAATGGCCAGGGGGACGGGGGAGCTGTTTTTT.